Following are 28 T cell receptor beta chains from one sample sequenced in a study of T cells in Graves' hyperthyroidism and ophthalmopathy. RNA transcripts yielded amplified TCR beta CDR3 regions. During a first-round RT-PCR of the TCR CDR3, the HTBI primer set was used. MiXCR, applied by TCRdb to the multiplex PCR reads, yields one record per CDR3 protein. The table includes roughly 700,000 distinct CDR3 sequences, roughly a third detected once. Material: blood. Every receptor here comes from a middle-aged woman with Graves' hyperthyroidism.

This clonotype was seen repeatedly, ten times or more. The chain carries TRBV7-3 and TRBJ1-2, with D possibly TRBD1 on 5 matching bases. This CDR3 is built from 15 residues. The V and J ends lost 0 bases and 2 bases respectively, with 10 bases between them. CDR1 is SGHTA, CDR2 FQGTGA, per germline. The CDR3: CASSLTGALNYGYTF. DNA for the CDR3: TGTGCCAGCAGCTTAACAGGGGCGTTAAACTATGGCTACACCTTC.

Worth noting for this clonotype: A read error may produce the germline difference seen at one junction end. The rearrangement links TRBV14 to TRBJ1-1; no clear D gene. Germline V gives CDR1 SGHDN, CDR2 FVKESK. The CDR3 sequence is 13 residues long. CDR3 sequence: CAGSLATGTEAFF. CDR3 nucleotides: TGTGCCGGCAGTCTAGCGACCGGCACTGAAGCTTTCTTT.

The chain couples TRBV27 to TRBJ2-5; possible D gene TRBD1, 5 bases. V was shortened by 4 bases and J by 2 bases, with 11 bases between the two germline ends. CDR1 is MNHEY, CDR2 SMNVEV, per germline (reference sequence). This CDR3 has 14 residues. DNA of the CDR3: TGTGCCAGCAGTTCCATGGGGCGGCAAGAGACCCAGTACTTC. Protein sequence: CASSSMGRQETQYF.

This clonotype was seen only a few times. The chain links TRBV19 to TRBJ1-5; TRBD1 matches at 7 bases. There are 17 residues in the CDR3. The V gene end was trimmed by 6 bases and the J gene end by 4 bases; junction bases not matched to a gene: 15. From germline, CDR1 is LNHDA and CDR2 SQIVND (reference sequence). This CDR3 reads CASRNNPTGNHNQPQHF. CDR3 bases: TGTGCCAGTAGGAATAACCCGACAGGGAACCATAATCAGCCCCAGCATTTT.

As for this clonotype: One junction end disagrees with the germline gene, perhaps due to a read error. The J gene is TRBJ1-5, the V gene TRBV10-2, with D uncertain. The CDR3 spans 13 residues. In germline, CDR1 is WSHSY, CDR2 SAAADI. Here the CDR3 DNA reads TGCGCCAGCGGTGAGTTTTTAAATCAGCCCCAGCATTTT. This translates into CASGEFLNQPQHF.

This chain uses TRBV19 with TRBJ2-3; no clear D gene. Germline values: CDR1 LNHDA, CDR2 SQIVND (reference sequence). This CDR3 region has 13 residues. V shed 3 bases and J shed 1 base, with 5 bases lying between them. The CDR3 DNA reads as TGTGCCAGTAGTATCACGGGCACAGATACGCAGTATTTT. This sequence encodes CASSITGTDTQYF.

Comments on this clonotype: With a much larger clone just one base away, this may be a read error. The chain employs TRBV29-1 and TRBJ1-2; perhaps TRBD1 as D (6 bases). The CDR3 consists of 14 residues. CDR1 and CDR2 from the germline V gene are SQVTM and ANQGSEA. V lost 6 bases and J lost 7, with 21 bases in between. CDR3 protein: CSVPRKGGHCGYTF. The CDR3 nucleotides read TGCAGCGTCCCCAGGAAAGGGGGTCACTGTGGCTACACCTTC. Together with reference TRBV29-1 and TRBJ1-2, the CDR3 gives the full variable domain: SAVISQKPSRDICQRGTSLTIQCQVDSQVTMMFWYRQQPGQSLTLIATANQGSEATYESGFVIDKFPISRPNLTFSTLTVSNMSPEDSSIYLCSVPRKGGHCGYTFGSGTRLTVV.

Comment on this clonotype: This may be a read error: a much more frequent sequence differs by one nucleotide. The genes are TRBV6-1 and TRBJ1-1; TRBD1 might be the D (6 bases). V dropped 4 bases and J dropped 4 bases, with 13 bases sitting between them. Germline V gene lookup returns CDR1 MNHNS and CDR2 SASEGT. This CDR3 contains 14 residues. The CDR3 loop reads CASSARGGGTEAFF. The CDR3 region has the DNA TGTGCCAGCAGTGCGAGGGGGGGGGGCACTGAAGCTTTCTTT.

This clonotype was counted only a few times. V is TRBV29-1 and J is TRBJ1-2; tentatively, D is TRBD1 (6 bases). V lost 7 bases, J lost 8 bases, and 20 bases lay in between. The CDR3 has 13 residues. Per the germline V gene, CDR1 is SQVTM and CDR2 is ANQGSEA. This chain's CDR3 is CSEGEGGLLGYTF. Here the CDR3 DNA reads TGCAGCGAGGGCGAGGGGGGACTATTGGGCTACACCTTC.

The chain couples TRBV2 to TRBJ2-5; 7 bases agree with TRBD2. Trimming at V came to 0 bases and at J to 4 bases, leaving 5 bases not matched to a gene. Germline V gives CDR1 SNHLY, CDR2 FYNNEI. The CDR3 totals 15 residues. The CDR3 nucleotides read TGTGCCAGCAGTGAAGCGGGACTAACCTTAGAGACCCAGTACTTC. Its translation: CASSEAGLTLETQYF.

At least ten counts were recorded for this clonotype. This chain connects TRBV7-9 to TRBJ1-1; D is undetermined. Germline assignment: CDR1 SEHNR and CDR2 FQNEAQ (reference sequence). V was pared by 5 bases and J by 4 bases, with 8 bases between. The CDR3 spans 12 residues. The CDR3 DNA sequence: TGTGCCAGCAGCGAGGCGGGCACTGAAGCTTTCTTT. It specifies CASSEAGTEAFF.

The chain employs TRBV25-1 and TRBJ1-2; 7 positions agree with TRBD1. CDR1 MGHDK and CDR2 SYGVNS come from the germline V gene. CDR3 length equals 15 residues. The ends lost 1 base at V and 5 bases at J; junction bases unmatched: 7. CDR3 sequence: CASSESWQGEYGYTF. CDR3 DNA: TGTGCCAGCAGTGAATCGTGGCAGGGGGAGTATGGCTACACCTTC.

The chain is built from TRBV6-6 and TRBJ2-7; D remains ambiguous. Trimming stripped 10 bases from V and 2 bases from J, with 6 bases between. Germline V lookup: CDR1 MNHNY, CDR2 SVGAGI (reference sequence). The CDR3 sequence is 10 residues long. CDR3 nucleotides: TGTGCCACTTCGGCCTACGAGCAGTACTTC. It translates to CATSAYEQYF.

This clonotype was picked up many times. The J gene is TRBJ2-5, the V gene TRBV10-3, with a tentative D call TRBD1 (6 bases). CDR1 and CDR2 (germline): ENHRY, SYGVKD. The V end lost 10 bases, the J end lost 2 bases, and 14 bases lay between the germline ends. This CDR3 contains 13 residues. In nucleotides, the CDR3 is TGTGCCACGGTAGCAGGGGCTCAAGAGACCCAGTACTTC. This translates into CATVAGAQETQYF.

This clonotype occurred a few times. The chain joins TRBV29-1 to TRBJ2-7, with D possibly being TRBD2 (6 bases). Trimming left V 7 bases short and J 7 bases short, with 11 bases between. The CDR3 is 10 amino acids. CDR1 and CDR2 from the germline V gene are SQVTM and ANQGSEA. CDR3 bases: TGCAGCGCTCGGGACTCTGAGCAGTACTTC. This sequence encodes CSARDSEQYF.

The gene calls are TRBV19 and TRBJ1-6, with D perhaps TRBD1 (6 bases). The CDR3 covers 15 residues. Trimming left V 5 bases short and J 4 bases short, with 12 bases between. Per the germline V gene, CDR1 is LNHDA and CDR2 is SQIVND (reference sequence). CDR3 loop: CASSFGQLYNSPLHF. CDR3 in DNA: TGTGCCAGTAGTTTCGGACAGCTGTATAATTCACCCCTCCACTTT. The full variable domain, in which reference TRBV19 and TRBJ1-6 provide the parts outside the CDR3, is DGGITQSPKYLFRKEGQNVTLSCEQNLNHDAMYWYRQDPGQGLRLIYYSQIVNDFQKGDIAEGYSVSREKKESFPLTVTSAQKNPTAFYLCASSFGQLYNSPLHFGNGTRLTVT.

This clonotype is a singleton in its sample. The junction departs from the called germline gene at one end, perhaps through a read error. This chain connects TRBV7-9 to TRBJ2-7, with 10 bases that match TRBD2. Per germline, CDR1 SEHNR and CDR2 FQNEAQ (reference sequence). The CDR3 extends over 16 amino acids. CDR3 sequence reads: CASSQDEREGRYEQYF. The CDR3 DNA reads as TGCGCCAGCAGCCAAGATGAGCGGGAGGGCCGATACGAGCAGTACTTC.

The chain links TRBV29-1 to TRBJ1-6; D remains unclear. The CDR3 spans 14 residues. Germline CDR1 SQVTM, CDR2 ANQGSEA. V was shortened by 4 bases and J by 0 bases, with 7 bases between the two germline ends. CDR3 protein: CSVAVGSYNSPLHF. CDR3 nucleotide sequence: TGCAGCGTTGCCGTGGGCTCCTATAATTCACCCCTCCACTTT.

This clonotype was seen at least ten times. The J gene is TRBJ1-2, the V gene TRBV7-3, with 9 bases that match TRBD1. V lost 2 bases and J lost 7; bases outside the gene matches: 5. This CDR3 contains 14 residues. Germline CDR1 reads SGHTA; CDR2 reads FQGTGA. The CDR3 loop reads CASSLVGQGSGYTF. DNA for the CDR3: TGTGCCAGCAGCTTAGTTGGACAGGGGTCTGGCTACACCTTC.

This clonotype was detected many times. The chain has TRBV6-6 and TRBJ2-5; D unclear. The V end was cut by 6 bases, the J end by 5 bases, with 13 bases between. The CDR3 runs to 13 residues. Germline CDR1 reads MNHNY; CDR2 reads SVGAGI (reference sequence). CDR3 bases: TGTGCCAGCAGCCCCCCCGGACGCGAGACCCAGTACTTC. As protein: CASSPPGRETQYF.

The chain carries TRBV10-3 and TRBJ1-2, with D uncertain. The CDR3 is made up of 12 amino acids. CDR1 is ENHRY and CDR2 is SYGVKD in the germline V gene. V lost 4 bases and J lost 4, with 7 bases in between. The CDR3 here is CAISVQGYGYTF. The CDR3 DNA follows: TGTGCCATCAGTGTACAAGGCTATGGCTACACCTTC.

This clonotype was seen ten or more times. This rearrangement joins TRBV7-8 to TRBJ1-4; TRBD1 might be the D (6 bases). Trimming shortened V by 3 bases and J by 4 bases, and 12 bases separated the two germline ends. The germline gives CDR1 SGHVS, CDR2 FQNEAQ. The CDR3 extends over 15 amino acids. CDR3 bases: TGTGCCAGCAGCTTGGCAGAGGGGGTTAATGAAAAACTGTTTTTT. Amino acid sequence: CASSLAEGVNEKLFF.

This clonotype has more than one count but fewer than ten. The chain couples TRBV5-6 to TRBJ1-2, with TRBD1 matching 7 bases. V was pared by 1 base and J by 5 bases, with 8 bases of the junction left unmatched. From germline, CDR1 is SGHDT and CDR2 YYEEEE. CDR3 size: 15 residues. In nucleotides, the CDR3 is TGTGCCAGCAGCTTGATGGACAGGCGGAGGTATGGCTACACCTTC. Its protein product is CASSLMDRRRYGYTF.

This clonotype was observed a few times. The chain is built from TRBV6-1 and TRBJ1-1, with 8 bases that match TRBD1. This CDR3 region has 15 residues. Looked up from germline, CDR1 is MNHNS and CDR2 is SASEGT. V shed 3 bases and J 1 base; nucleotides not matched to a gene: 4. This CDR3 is CASSDMTGANTEAFF. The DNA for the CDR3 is TGTGCCAGCAGTGACATGACAGGGGCGAACACTGAAGCTTTCTTT.

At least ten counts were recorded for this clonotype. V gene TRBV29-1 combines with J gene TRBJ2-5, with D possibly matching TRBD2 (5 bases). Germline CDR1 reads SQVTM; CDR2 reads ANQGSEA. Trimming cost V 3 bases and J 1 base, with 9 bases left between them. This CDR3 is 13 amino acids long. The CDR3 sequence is CSVDRSGQETQYF. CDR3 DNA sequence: TGCAGCGTTGATCGAAGCGGCCAAGAGACCCAGTACTTC. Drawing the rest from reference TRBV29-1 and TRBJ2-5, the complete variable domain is SAVISQKPSRDICQRGTSLTIQCQVDSQVTMMFWYRQQPGQSLTLIATANQGSEATYESGFVIDKFPISRPNLTFSTLTVSNMSPEDSSIYLCSVDRSGQETQYFGPGTRLLVL.

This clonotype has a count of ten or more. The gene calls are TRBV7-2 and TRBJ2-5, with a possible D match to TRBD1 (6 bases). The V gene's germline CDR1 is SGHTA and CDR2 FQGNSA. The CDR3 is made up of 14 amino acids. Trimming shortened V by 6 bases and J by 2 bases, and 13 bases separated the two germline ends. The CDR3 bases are TGTGCCAGCAGGGAGAACAGGGAGCAAGAGACCCAGTACTTC. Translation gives CASRENREQETQYF.

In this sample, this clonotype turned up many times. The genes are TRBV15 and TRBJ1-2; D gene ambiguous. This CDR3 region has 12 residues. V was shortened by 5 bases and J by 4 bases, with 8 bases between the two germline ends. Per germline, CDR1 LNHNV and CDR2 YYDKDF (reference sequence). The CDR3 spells CATSVEGYGYTF. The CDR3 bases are TGTGCCACCAGCGTGGAGGGCTATGGCTACACCTTC. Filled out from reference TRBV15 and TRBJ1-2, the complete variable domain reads DAMVIQNPRYQVTQFGKPVTLSCSQTLNHNVMYWYQQKSSQAPKLLFHYYDKDFNNEADTPDNFQSRRPNTSFCFLDIRSPGLGDTAMYLCATSVEGYGYTFGSGTRLTVV.

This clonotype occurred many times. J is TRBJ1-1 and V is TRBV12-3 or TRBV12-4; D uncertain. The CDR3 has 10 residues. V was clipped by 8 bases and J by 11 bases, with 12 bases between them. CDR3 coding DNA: TGTGCCAGCGGCGCCTCTCGGGCTTTCTTT. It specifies CASGASRAFF.